The 19 T cell receptor beta chains reported below all come from one sample, sequenced in a study of graft-versus-host responses after intestinal transplantation. Generated by immunoSEQ multiplex PCR, the TCRdb table keeps only in-frame clones and is missing some. The data show about 120,000 clones, approximately 95% seen once. The antigens these receptors bind are not known. Sequenced here: unstimulated CD8+ T cells sorted from spleen or lymph node cells, sampled before intestinal transplant. The receptors come from a human donor who received an intestinal transplant.

V usage is TRBV7-6 and J usage is TRBJ1-1; weak D call: TRBD1 (5 bases). The germline V gene encodes CDR1 SGHVS and CDR2 FNYEAQ. V was clipped by 5 bases and J by 0 bases, with 10 bases between them. The CDR3 sequence is 14 residues long. As DNA, the CDR3 is TGTGCCAGCAGCGCGGGACGGGTGAACACTGAAGCTTTCTTT. Encoded protein: CASSAGRVNTEAFF.

This clone was observed once. The chain employs TRBV7-2 and TRBJ2-1; D unresolved. Germline V gene sequence: CDR1 SGHTA, CDR2 FQGNSA. CDR3 length: 12 amino acids. Deletions cut 1 base from V and 10 bases from J, with 8 bases between. The chain's CDR3 is CASSLGRWEQFF. The CDR3 nucleotides read TGTGCCAGCAGCTTAGGGCGTTGGGAGCAGTTCTTC. Supplemented by reference TRBV7-2 and TRBJ2-1, the full variable domain reads GAGVSQSPSNKVTEKGKDVELRCDPISGHTALYWYRQSLGQGLEFLIYFQGNSAPDKSGLPSDRFSAERTGGSVSTLTIQRTQQEDSAVYLCASSLGRWEQFFGPGTRLTVL.

V usage is TRBV7-9 and J usage is TRBJ1-1; no definite D call. The V gene lost 1 base and the J gene lost 5 bases, with 8 bases spanning the gap. Germline values: CDR1 SEHNR, CDR2 FQNEAQ (reference sequence). The CDR3 spans 13 residues. Written as DNA, the CDR3 is TGTGCCAGCAGCTTAGGGGGAGAAACTGAAGCTTTCTTT. It codes for CASSLGGETEAFF.

This clone was picked up one time. The CDR3 spells CASRGWLSQETQYF. CDR3 in DNA: TGTGCCAGCAGGGGGTGGCTGTCCCAAGAGACCCAGTACTTC. V and J are TRBV7-3 and TRBJ2-5; no definite D call. The CDR3 covers 14 residues. Germline CDR1 is SGHTA and CDR2 is FQGTGA. Trimming took 6 bases from V and 1 from J, leaving 12 bases between them.

This chain uses TRBV4-1 with TRBJ1-1, with D unresolved. V dropped 0 bases and J dropped 0 bases, with 5 bases sitting between them. CDR3 size: 14 residues. Per the germline V gene, CDR1 is MGHRA and CDR2 is YSYEKL. The CDR3 region has the DNA TGCGCCAGCAGCCAAGACCAGGTGAACACTGAAGCTTTCTTT. Amino acids: CASSQDQVNTEAFF.

This clone showed up just a few times. V and J are TRBV9 and TRBJ2-3, with D perhaps matching TRBD2 (6 bases). V dropped 0 bases and J dropped 3 bases, with 14 bases sitting between them. Per the germline V gene, CDR1 is SGDLS and CDR2 is YYNGEE. The length of the CDR3 is 16 residues. The DNA of the CDR3 is TGTGCCAGCAGCGTAGTGGCGGGGATTAGGACAGATACGCAGTATTTT. It yields the protein CASSVVAGIRTDTQYF. The variable domain in full, completed from reference TRBV9 and TRBJ2-3, reads DSGVTQTPKHLITATGQRVTLRCSPRSGDLSVYWYQQSLDQGLQFLIQYYNGEERAKGNILERFSAQQFPDLHSELNLSSLELGDSALYFCASSVVAGIRTDTQYFGPGTRLTVL.

The gene calls are TRBV2 and TRBJ2-1; 9 bases match TRBD2. After removal of 5 bases from V and 6 bases from J, the junction contained 5 bases not matched to a gene. The CDR3 length is 14 residues. Germline-derived CDR1 and CDR2 are SNHLY and FYNNEI. The CDR3 nucleotides are TGTGCCAGCAGTTTAGGACTAGCGTTCAATGAGCAGTTCTTC. Protein: CASSLGLAFNEQFF.

The rearrangement uses TRBV15 and TRBJ1-4; the D is unclear. V gave up 1 base and J gave up 8 bases, with 11 bases separating them. CDR1 is LNHNV and CDR2 is YYDKDF in the germline V gene (reference sequence). The CDR3 sequence is 14 residues long. The CDR3 reads CATSRVEGNEKLFF. The CDR3 DNA is TGTGCCACCAGCAGAGTAGAAGGGAACGAAAAACTGTTTTTT.

The rearrangement links TRBV27 to TRBJ1-1, with TRBD1 matching over 7 bases. Germline loops: CDR1 MNHEY, CDR2 SMNVEV (reference sequence). V shed 5 bases and J 0 bases; nucleotides not matched to a gene: 6. The CDR3 is 15 residues long. CDR3 sequence: CASSPWDSMNTEAFF. CDR3 bases: TGTGCCAGCAGTCCCTGGGACAGCATGAACACTGAAGCTTTCTTT.

The V gene is TRBV28, the J gene TRBJ1-2, with D perhaps matching TRBD1 (6 bases). The CDR3 length is 12 residues. In germline, CDR1 is MDHEN, CDR2 SYDVKM. Trimming pared 3 bases from V and 8 bases from J, leaving 10 bases between. As DNA, the CDR3 is TGTGCCAGCAGTTTGGCAGGGGAGGGCTACACCTTC. Its protein is CASSLAGEGYTF.

A few counts support this clone. The J gene is TRBJ1-3, the V gene TRBV10-3, with D tentatively TRBD1 (6 bases). Germline V gene sequence: CDR1 ENHRY, CDR2 SYGVKD. V was trimmed by 3 bases and J by 4 bases, leaving 13 bases between them. The CDR3 covers 15 residues. The CDR3 protein is CAISDRGLQGNTIYF. CDR3 nucleotides: TGTGCCATCAGTGACAGGGGACTCCAAGGAAACACCATATATTTT.

The genes are TRBV11-2 and TRBJ2-7; 12 bases line up with TRBD2. The junction had 5 bases not matched to a gene; V was cut back by 1 base and J by 1 base. This CDR3 is 17 amino acids long. CDR1 SGHAT and CDR2 FQNNGV come from the germline V gene. DNA for the CDR3: TGTGCCAGCAGCTTAGTTGCGGGACTAGCGGGTTCCTACGAGCAGTACTTC. This translates into CASSLVAGLAGSYEQYF.

The chain has TRBV9 and TRBJ2-3, with 7 bases fitting TRBD1. The V and J ends lost 0 bases and 1 base, in that order; junction bases with no gene match: 5. Germline loops: CDR1 SGDLS, CDR2 YYNGEE. CDR3 length: 16 amino acids. The CDR3 spells CASSVEGQWGTDTQYF. The CDR3 DNA sequence: TGTGCCAGCAGCGTAGAGGGACAGTGGGGCACAGATACGCAGTATTTT. The whole variable domain, remainder taken from reference TRBV9 and TRBJ2-3, is DSGVTQTPKHLITATGQRVTLRCSPRSGDLSVYWYQQSLDQGLQFLIQYYNGEERAKGNILERFSAQQFPDLHSELNLSSLELGDSALYFCASSVEGQWGTDTQYFGPGTRLTVL.

The chain recombines TRBV2 with TRBJ1-2; TRBD1 is a possible D gene (6 bases). Germline V gene data show CDR1 as SNHLY and CDR2 as FYNNEI. V lost 7 bases, J lost 4 bases, and 16 bases lay in between. The CDR3 consists of 14 residues. In nucleotides, the CDR3 is TGTGCCAGCACTCACGGACAGACCGCCTATGGCTACACCTTC. Amino acid sequence: CASTHGQTAYGYTF.

The chain joins TRBV28 to TRBJ2-3; 12 bases map to TRBD2. Germline V gene sequence: CDR1 MDHEN, CDR2 SYDVKM. This CDR3 is built from 17 residues. J gave up 6 bases and V 5 bases, and 12 bases lay outside the gene matches. The CDR3 loop is CASSPQGLAGGEDTQYF. The CDR3 nucleotides are TGTGCCAGCAGTCCCCAAGGGCTAGCGGGAGGGGAGGATACGCAGTATTTT.

This clone was picked up one time. This sequence joins TRBV7-8 and TRBJ1-2, with D maybe TRBD1 (6 bases). Germline V gene sequence: CDR1 SGHVS, CDR2 FQNEAQ. CDR3 length: 12 residues. Between the trimmed V and J ends, which lost 3 bases and 8 bases, there was a span of 10 bases. The CDR3 region has the DNA TGTGCCAGCAGCTTCCACAGGGACGGCTACACCTTC. Translating gives CASSFHRDGYTF.

CDR3 DNA sequence: TGTGCCAGCAGCAGGGACGGGGTGAACACTGAAGCTTTCTTT. Amino acids: CASSRDGVNTEAFF. This chain uses TRBV7-2 with TRBJ1-1; tentative D call: TRBD1 (5 bases). CDR1 is SGHTA and CDR2 is FQGNSA in the germline V gene. The CDR3 spans 14 residues. V was shortened by 5 bases and J by 0 bases, with 10 bases between the two germline ends.

The table lists this clone with a count of one. This sequence joins TRBV5-6 and TRBJ2-5; 8 nucleotides align to TRBD1. Gene TRBJ2-7 matches the end of the DNA better, so the J call may be wrong. Germline assignment: CDR1 SGHDT and CDR2 YYEEEE. The CDR3 is 16 amino acids. Here the CDR3 DNA reads TGTGCCAGCAGCTGGGTTCCGGGACAGGTAGCCAACGAGCAGTACTTC. It translates to CASSWVPGQVANEQYF.

This chain joins TRBV7-3 and TRBJ2-7; maybe TRBD1 (6 bases). The V end lost 6 bases, the J end lost 3 bases, and 18 bases lay between the germline ends. This CDR3 contains 15 residues. CDR1 SGHTA and CDR2 FQGTGA come from the germline V gene. The CDR3: CASRSPHRALYEQYF. The CDR3 nucleotides are TGTGCCAGCAGGTCGCCCCACAGGGCGCTCTACGAGCAGTACTTC.